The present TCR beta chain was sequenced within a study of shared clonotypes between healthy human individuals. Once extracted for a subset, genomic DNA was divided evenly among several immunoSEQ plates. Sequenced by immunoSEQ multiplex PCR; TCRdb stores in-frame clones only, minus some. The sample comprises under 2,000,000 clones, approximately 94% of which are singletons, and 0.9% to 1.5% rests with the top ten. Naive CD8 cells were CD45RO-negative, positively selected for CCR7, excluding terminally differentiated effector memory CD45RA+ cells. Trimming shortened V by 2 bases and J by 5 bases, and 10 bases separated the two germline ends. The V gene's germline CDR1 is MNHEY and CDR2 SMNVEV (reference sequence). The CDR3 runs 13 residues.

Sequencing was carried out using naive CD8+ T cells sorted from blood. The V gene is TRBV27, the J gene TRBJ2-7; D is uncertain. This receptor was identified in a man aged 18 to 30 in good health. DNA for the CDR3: TGTGCCAGCAGTTTAGGGGTTCCCCACGAGCAGTACTTC. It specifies CASSLGVPHEQYF.